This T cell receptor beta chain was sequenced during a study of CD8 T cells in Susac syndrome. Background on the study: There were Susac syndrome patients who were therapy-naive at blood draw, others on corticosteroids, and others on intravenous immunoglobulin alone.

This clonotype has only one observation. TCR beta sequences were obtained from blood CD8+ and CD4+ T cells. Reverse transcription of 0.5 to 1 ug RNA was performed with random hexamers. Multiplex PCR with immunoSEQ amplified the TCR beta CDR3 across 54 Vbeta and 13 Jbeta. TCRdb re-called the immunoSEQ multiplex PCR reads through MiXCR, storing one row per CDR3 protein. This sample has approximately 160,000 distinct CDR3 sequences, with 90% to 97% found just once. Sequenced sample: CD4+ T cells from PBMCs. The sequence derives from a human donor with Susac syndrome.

CDR3 bases: TGTGCCAGCAGCGTATCGGCGGGGGGCGCCACCGGGGAGCTGTTTTTT. Translated, it gives CASSVSAGGATGELFF. V gene TRBV9 combines with J gene TRBJ2-2; 8 positions agree with TRBD2. With 1 base clipped from V and 4 bases from J, the junction kept 6 bases outside the gene matches. The germline gives CDR1 SGDLS, CDR2 YYNGEE. CDR3 length: 16 amino acids.